This T cell receptor (beta chain) was captured in a study of vaccination and CD4 T cells after COVID-19. Cultured CD4+ T cells had their DNA profiled by the Oncomine TCR Beta short-read assay. Genomic DNA was drawn out of CD4+ T cells grown in culture. MiXCR was run by TCRdb on the PCR reads, yielding one entry per CDR3 protein. The repertoire holds approximately 4,000 distinct CDR3 sequences, with approximately 76% as singletons. Regarding treatment: approximately nine-day PBMC culture with coronavirus spike peptide pools or control peptides (ViraFEST assay). Harvesting of the unexposed donor's CD4+ T cells predated the COVID-19 pandemic (2011-2018). Via ViraFEST, peptide pools expanded antigen-specific T cells before TCR sequencing. Trimming cost V 1 base and J 16 bases, with 14 bases left between them. Germline CDR1 is MGHRA and CDR2 is YSYEKL. CDR3 size: 12 residues. A note on this clonotype: Its antigen is undetermined.

This chain joins TRBV4-1 and TRBJ2-1; D ambiguous. The sequencing sample was made of CD4+ T cells from blood, cultured in vitro. The source is a human donor in good health. The CDR3 sequence is CASSQAPQPLFF. CDR3 in DNA: TGCGCCAGCAGCCAAGCCCCCCAGCCTCTCTTCTTC.